Each of the 17 T cell receptor beta chains below was sequenced from the same sample in a study of vaccination and CD4 T cells after COVID-19. These receptors lack a known antigen. With the Oncomine TCR Beta short-read assay, DNA from cultured CD4+ T cells was sequenced. TCRdb re-derived calls from the PCR reads in MiXCR, one entry per CDR3 protein. The sample shows roughly 16,000 distinct CDR3 sequences, 40% to 60% of them seen only once. Noted treatment: approximately nine-day PBMC culture with coronavirus spike peptide pools or control peptides (ViraFEST assay). Sequencing was done on a sample of CD4+ T cells from blood, cultured in vitro. The receptors shown here come from a human donor who had recovered from COVID-19.

V is TRBV28 and J is TRBJ1-6; 7 bases are shared with TRBD1. The germline V gene has CDR1 MDHEN and CDR2 SYDVKM. With V trimmed by 6 bases and J by 6 bases, 8 bases remained unmatched. The CDR3 loop spans 15 amino acids. The CDR3 DNA reads TGTGCCAGCAGCTACCGGGACAGCCCTAATTCACCCCTCCACTTT. Its translation: CASSYRDSPNSPLHF.

This clonotype turned up a few times. V gene TRBV6-1 combines with J gene TRBJ1-5, with TRBD1 matching over 9 bases. The CDR3 has 19 residues. Germline V lookup: CDR1 MNHNS, CDR2 SASEGT. V trimming: 6 bases; J trimming: 4 bases; junction bases outside the gene matches: 19. Here the CDR3 reads CASRHREKTGGEQNQPQHF. The CDR3 nucleotides are TGTGCCAGCAGACACCGAGAGAAGACAGGGGGGGAACAAAATCAGCCCCAGCATTTT.

The J gene is TRBJ1-1, the V gene TRBV7-9; possible D gene TRBD1, 5 bases. The CDR3 is 14 residues long. V was shortened by 1 base and J by 5 bases, with 11 bases between the two germline ends. Germline V lookup: CDR1 SEHNR, CDR2 FQNEAQ (reference sequence). Here the CDR3 reads CASSLEGRATEAFF. The DNA of the CDR3 is TGTGCCAGCAGCTTAGAGGGCAGGGCAACTGAAGCTTTCTTT. The full variable domain, with the rest looked up from reference TRBV7-9 and TRBJ1-1, is DTGVSQNPRHKITKRGQNVTFRCDPISEHNRLYWYRQTLGQGPEFLTYFQNEAQLEKSRLLSDRFSAERPKGSFSTLEIQRTEQGDSAMYLCASSLEGRATEAFFGQGTRLTVV.

The chain combines TRBV28 with TRBJ2-7; 7 nucleotides line up with TRBD1. The CDR3 runs to 14 residues. J lost 4 bases, V lost 5 bases, and 8 bases had no gene match. From germline, CDR1 is MDHEN and CDR2 SYDVKM. CDR3 protein: CASSSQGDLYEQYF. DNA of the CDR3: TGTGCCAGCAGTAGTCAGGGGGATCTGTACGAGCAGTACTTC.

The chain carries TRBV7-9 and TRBJ2-5; D is unclear. Germline loops: CDR1 SEHNR, CDR2 FQNEAQ (reference sequence). There are 14 residues in the CDR3. Trimming pared 2 bases from V and 0 bases from J, leaving 7 bases between. The CDR3 loop reads CASSLRVNQETQYF. The CDR3 DNA reads as TGTGCCAGCAGCTTAAGGGTTAACCAAGAGACCCAGTACTTC.

J is TRBJ2-5 and V is TRBV11-2; D is perhaps TRBD2 (7 bases). The CDR3 length is 14 residues. V lost 5 bases and J lost 5, with 15 bases in between. Germline V gene data show CDR1 as SGHAT and CDR2 as FQNNGV. CDR3 nucleotide sequence: TGTGCCAGCAGCGTTAGGGGGGGTGGTGAGACCCAGTACTTC. Amino acid sequence: CASSVRGGGETQYF.

This clonotype is a singleton in its sample. An end of the junction differs from the germline gene, which may be a read error. This chain uses TRBV19 with TRBJ1-2, with D possibly matching TRBD1 (5 bases). The CDR3 length is 16 residues. Per germline, CDR1 LNHDA and CDR2 SQIVND (reference sequence). The CDR3 DNA is TGTGCCAGTGGTATAGTCGGGCGGTCAGGGAGCTATGGCTACACCTTC. It is translated as CASGIVGRSGSYGYTF.

The rearrangement joins TRBV4-3 to TRBJ2-7, with D hard to call. Germline-derived CDR1 and CDR2 are LGHNA and YSLEER. V shed 0 bases and J shed 0 bases, with 9 bases lying between them. The CDR3 has 15 residues. CDR3 bases: TGCGCCAGCAGCCAAGACGGTGGTATCTCCTACGAGCAGTACTTC. Translation gives CASSQDGGISYEQYF.

In its sample, this clonotype was seen a few times. This chain joins TRBV6-1 and TRBJ1-2; 7 nucleotides agree with TRBD1. Germline trimming cut 3 bases from V and 7 bases from J; bases unmatched to any gene: 8. The CDR3 extends over 14 amino acids. Germline V gene data show CDR1 as MNHNS and CDR2 as SASEGT. CDR3 nucleotides: TGTGCCAGCAGTGACCCTGACAGGGTATCTGGCTACACCTTC. Translation gives CASSDPDRVSGYTF.

This clonotype was picked up a small number of times. The rearrangement joins TRBV7-9 to TRBJ1-1; D remains unclear. V lost 2 bases, J lost 9 bases, and 10 bases lay in between. Germline CDR1 reads SEHNR; CDR2 reads FQNEAQ (reference sequence). This CDR3 has 12 residues. CDR3 DNA sequence: TGTGCCAGCAGCTTAACCAGCAAGCAAGCTTTCTTT. Translating it yields CASSLTSKQAFF.

CDR3 residues: CSARVAGTGITRAQYF. The CDR3 DNA reads TGCAGTGCTAGGGTAGCCGGGACAGGGATTACTAGGGCGCAGTATTTT. This chain links TRBV20-1 with TRBJ2-3; TRBD1 aligns across 9 bases. Germline CDR1 and CDR2: DFQATT and SNEGSKA (reference sequence). The V segment lost 3 bases and the J segment 10 bases; nucleotides outside the gene matches: 17. The CDR3 consists of 16 residues.

This sequence joins TRBV20-1 and TRBJ1-2; D gene ambiguous. The V end was cut by 1 base, the J end by 5 bases, with 20 bases between. The V gene's germline CDR1 is DFQATT and CDR2 SNEGSKA (reference sequence). The CDR3 covers 16 residues. Written as DNA, the CDR3 is TGCAGTGCTAGAGTTGGTAGGCCCGCGCTTGGATATGGCTACACCTTC. Residues: CSARVGRPALGYGYTF.

V gene TRBV6-2 or TRBV6-3 combines with J gene TRBJ2-1; D is possibly TRBD2 (5 bases). The CDR3 spans 17 residues. Per germline, CDR1 MNHEY and CDR2 SVGEGT. V gave up 4 bases and J gave up 5 bases, with 21 bases separating them. The CDR3 bases are TGTGCCAGCAGTTTTCTGCGGGCCCCTACAATTAACAATGAGCAGTTCTTC. This gives the protein CASSFLRAPTINNEQFF.

This clonotype was seen only a few times. The chain recombines TRBV19 with TRBJ1-5; D gene ambiguous. The CDR3 is 13 residues long. Per germline, CDR1 LNHDA and CDR2 SQIVND (reference sequence). Trimming removed 1 base from V and 7 bases from J, with 8 bases in between. DNA of the CDR3: TGTGCCAGTAGTATAGGGGGAGGACAGCCCCAGCATTTT. As protein: CASSIGGGQPQHF.

The chain links TRBV21-1 to TRBJ2-2; TRBD1 is the table's D call and was not checked against the DNA. TRBV21-1 is a pseudogene segment. This CDR3 is 15 amino acids long. CDR3 sequence reads: CASSRDSTNTGELFF. CDR3 in DNA: TGTGCCAGCAGCAGGGACAGCACGAACACCGGGGAGCTGTTTTTT.

Only a few counts were recorded for this clonotype. The V and J genes are TRBV7-2 and TRBJ2-7, with 9 bases matching TRBD1. Germline CDR1 reads SGHTA; CDR2 reads FQGNSA. After removal of 1 base from V and 4 bases from J, the junction contained 5 bases not matched to a gene. The CDR3 extends over 15 amino acids. In DNA, the CDR3 is TGTGCCAGCAGCTTAGTCCGGGACAGGGTATACGAGCAGTACTTC. Its protein is CASSLVRDRVYEQYF.

The rearrangement links TRBV6-1 to TRBJ2-2; tentatively, D is TRBD1 (5 bases). The CDR3 is 15 amino acids. The germline V gene has CDR1 MNHNS and CDR2 SASEGT. Trimming removed 6 bases at V and 3 bases at J, with 14 bases between. The CDR3 sequence is CASSQKGADTGELFF. The CDR3 DNA follows: TGTGCCAGCAGCCAAAAAGGGGCGGACACCGGGGAGCTGTTTTTT.